The rows below give T cell receptor beta chains drawn from one sample of a study of cytomegalovirus exposure and HLA in healthy donors. The data were produced by immunoSEQ multiplex PCR, yet TCRdb's version contains in-frame clones alone and is incomplete. The sample has over 65,000 clones; 75% to 90% are singletons. Sample: PBMCs. The receptor set was obtained from a human donor in good health. Each CDR3 is given with its conserved first and last residue. A D gene is named only where the DNA matches it firmly. Some rows mark clone size as missing; the rest say once, few, many or name a class of expanded clone.

d_call,clone_size,j_call,v_call,cdr3_aa,cdr3_nt
.,.,TRBJ1-5,TRBV7-2,CASSLDNSNQPQHF,TGTGCCAGCAGCTTGGACAATAGCAATCAGCCCCAGCATTTT
TRBD2,.,TRBJ2-3,TRBV7-6,CASRSPSGGIADTQYF,TGTGCCAGCAGGTCACCTAGCGGGGGGATTGCAGATACGCAGTATTTT
.,.,TRBJ1-5,TRBV21-1,CASRRDRGYQPQHF,TGTGCCAGCAGACGAGACAGGGGGTATCAGCCCCAGCATTTT
TRBD1,.,TRBJ2-1,TRBV18,CASSWAGQGYNEQFF,TGTGCCAGCTCGTGGGCGGGACAGGGCTACAATGAGCAGTTCTTC
.,.,TRBJ1-1,TRBV29-1,CSVGIVSGNTEAFF,TGCAGCGTTGGTATAGTGTCGGGGAACACTGAAGCTTTCTTT
TRBD2,once,TRBJ2-5,TRBV10-3,CAISEGGDSQETQYF,TGTGCCATCAGTGAGGGGGGGGACTCCCAAGAGACCCAGTACTTC
.,.,TRBJ1-1,TRBV27,CASGSGYSEAFF,TGTGCCAGCGGTTCGGGGTACAGTGAAGCTTTCTTT
.,.,TRBJ2-2,TRBV21-1,CASSTRQGRTTGELFF,TGTGCCAGCAGCACCCGACAGGGGCGGACCACCGGGGAGCTGTTTTTT
.,.,TRBJ2-7,TRBV28,CASSSRQVGSYEQYF,TGTGCCAGCAGTTCACGACAGGTGGGATCCTACGAGCAGTACTTC
TRBD1,.,TRBJ1-6,TRBV6-4,CASSSDREHRSPLHF,TGTGCCAGCAGTTCGGACAGGGAGCACCGTTCACCCCTCCACTTT
.,once,TRBJ2-1,TRBV6-1,CASNQPGLYEQFF,TGTGCCAGCAATCAGCCGGGACTCTATGAGCAGTTCTTC